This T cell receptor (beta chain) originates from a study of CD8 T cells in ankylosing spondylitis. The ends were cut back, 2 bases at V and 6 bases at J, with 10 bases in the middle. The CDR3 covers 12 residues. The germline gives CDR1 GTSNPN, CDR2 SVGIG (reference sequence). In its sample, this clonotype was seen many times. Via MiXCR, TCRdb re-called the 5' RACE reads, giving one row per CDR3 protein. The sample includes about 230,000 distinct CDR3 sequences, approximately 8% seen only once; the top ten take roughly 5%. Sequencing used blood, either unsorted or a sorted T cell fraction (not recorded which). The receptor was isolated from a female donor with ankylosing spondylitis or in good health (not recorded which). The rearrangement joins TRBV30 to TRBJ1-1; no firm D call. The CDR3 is CAWSQGMAEAFF. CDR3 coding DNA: TGTGCCTGGAGTCAAGGGATGGCTGAAGCTTTCTTT.